This TCR beta chain came from a study of T cells in Graves' hyperthyroidism and ophthalmopathy. The CDR3 has 13 amino acids. Germline CDR1 reads MDHEN; CDR2 reads SYDVKM. With 6 bases removed from V and 2 bases from J, the gap between germline ends came to 11 bases. There are many counts of this clonotype. Its specificity is unknown. TCR beta CDR3 regions were amplified from RNA. A first-round RT-PCR of the TCR CDR3 used the HTBI primer set. TCRdb fed the multiplex PCR reads into MiXCR, producing one record per CDR3 protein. The sample has around 340,000 distinct CDR3 sequences; more than 11% are singletons. Overall study findings and caveats: A 13 V-J signature model discriminated ophthalmopathy versus stable hyperthyroidism.

The chain recombines TRBV28 with TRBJ2-7; D is undetermined. The specimen was blood. This receptor was taken from a woman aged 25 to 39 with Graves' hyperthyroidism. The CDR3: CASSGYPPYEQYF. CDR3 in DNA: TGTGCCAGCAGCGGCTATCCCCCCTACGAGCAGTACTTC. Using reference TRBV28 and TRBJ2-7 for the parts outside the CDR3, the full variable domain is DVKVTQSSRYLVKRTGEKVFLECVQDMDHENMFWYRQDPGLGLRLIYFSYDVKMKEKGDIPEGYSVSREKKERFSLILESASTNQTSMYLCASSGYPPYEQYFGPGTRLTVT.